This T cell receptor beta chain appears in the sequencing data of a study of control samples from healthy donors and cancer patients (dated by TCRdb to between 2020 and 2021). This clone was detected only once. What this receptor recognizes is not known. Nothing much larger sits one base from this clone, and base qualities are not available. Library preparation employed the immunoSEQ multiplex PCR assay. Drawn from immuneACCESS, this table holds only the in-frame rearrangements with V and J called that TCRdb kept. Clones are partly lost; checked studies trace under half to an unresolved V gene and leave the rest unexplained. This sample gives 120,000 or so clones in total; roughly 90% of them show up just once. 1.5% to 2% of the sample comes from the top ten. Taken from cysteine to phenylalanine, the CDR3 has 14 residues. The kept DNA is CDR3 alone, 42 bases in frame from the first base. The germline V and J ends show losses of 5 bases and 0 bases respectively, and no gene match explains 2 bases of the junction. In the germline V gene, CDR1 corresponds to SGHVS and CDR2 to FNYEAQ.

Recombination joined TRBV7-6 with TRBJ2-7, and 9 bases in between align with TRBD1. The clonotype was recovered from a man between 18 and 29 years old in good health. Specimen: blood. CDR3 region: CASSRTGVSYEQYF. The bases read TGTGCCAGCAGCCGGACAGGGGTCTCCTACGAGCAGTACTTC.